A single sample gave rise to the 24 T cell receptor beta chains below, sequenced in a study of T cells after somatic rescue of genetic block. Profiling relied on immunoSEQ multiplex PCR, and the TCRdb table lists in-frame clones only, not all of them. The table records about 68,000 clones, 80% to 95% of them present only once. Sequenced sample: peripheral blood mononuclear cells (PBMCs). Receptors were obtained from a middle-aged man.

The chain uses TRBV5-1 and TRBJ2-7, with 9 bases aligning to TRBD1. This CDR3 has 15 residues. Trimming at V came to 4 bases and at J to 3 bases, leaving 8 bases not matched to a gene. The germline V gene has CDR1 SGHRS and CDR2 YFSETQ. CDR3 DNA sequence: TGCGCCAGCAGCCAGGGGACAGGGTTTGGCTACGAGCAGTACTTC. Its translation is CASSQGTGFGYEQYF.

The chain carries TRBV28 and TRBJ2-1; TRBD1 matches 9 bases. CDR1 MDHEN and CDR2 SYDVKM come from the germline V gene. This CDR3 is 15 amino acids long. V trimming: 5 bases; J trimming: 6 bases; junction bases outside the gene matches: 8. This chain's CDR3 is CASSRPGTGSNEQFF. The CDR3 coding sequence is TGTGCCAGCAGTCGACCCGGGACAGGGTCCAATGAGCAGTTCTTC.

The chain combines TRBV25-1 with TRBJ1-3; 10 bases agree with TRBD1. There are 15 residues in the CDR3. In germline, CDR1 is MGHDK, CDR2 SYGVNS. V shed 2 bases, J shed 2 bases, and the junction held 0 bases outside the gene matches. As DNA, the CDR3 is TGTGCCAGCAGTGAAGGGACAGGGGCTGGAAACACCATATATTTT. Its translation: CASSEGTGAGNTIYF.

The chain links TRBV14 to TRBJ2-1; 12 bases map to TRBD1. In germline, CDR1 is SGHDN, CDR2 FVKESK. After removal of 7 bases from V and 12 bases from J, the junction contained 7 bases not matched to a gene. CDR3 length: 13 residues. This chain's CDR3 is CASTRDRGLRQFF. CDR3 sequence (DNA): TGTGCCAGCACCCGGGACAGGGGGCTTCGGCAGTTCTTC.

The chain links TRBV11-2 to TRBJ2-7, with D possibly TRBD1 on 5 matching bases. Germline V lookup: CDR1 SGHAT, CDR2 FQNNGV. Between the trimmed V and J ends, which lost 5 bases and 2 bases, there was a span of 13 bases. The CDR3 is 14 residues long. The CDR3 nucleotides read TGTGCCAGCAGCCCGATGCAGGGAACCTACGAGCAGTACTTC. Protein sequence: CASSPMQGTYEQYF.

The chain uses TRBV11-2 and TRBJ2-1; no reliable D call. V was clipped by 3 bases and J by 0 bases, with 9 bases between them. Germline CDR1 is SGHAT and CDR2 is FQNNGV. The CDR3 has 15 residues. In nucleotides, the CDR3 is TGTGCCAGCAGCTTTTCGGGCGTCTCCTACAATGAGCAGTTCTTC. Its translation: CASSFSGVSYNEQFF. The full variable domain, its missing parts supplied by reference TRBV11-2 and TRBJ2-1, is EAGVAQSPRYKIIEKRQSVAFWCNPISGHATLYWYQQILGQGPKLLIQFQNNGVVDDSQLPKDRFSAERLKGVDSTLKIQPAKLEDSAVYLCASSFSGVSYNEQFFGPGTRLTVL.

The chain links TRBV28 to TRBJ2-3, with D possibly being TRBD2 (5 bases). This CDR3 has 16 amino acids. Germline CDR1 and CDR2: MDHEN and SYDVKM. Trimming cost V 5 bases and J 1 base, with 16 bases left between them. CDR3 residues: CASSRNAPGGTDTQYF. The CDR3 nucleotides read TGTGCCAGCAGTCGAAACGCCCCCGGGGGCACAGATACGCAGTATTTT.

This clone was picked up one time. This chain uses TRBV27 with TRBJ1-6; 9 bases map to TRBD1. The ends lost 3 bases at V and 8 bases at J; junction bases unmatched: 8. There are 16 residues in the CDR3. The germline gives CDR1 MNHEY, CDR2 SMNVEV (reference sequence). The CDR3 is CASSLDGDRAYSPLHF. CDR3 sequence (DNA): TGTGCCAGCAGTTTGGATGGGGACAGGGCCTATTCACCCCTCCACTTT.

The chain joins TRBV5-1 to TRBJ1-4; TRBD1 matches at 8 bases. Germline trimming cut 4 bases from V and 7 bases from J; bases unmatched to any gene: 6. The CDR3 is 14 residues long. Germline-derived CDR1 and CDR2 are SGHRS and YFSETQ. The CDR3 protein is CASSPDREGEKLFF. The CDR3 region has the DNA TGCGCCAGCAGCCCGGACAGGGAGGGTGAAAAACTGTTTTTT.

J is TRBJ2-6 and V is TRBV23-1; perhaps TRBD1 as D (5 bases). TRBV23-1 is an ORF, with its function uncertain. V was trimmed by 4 bases and J by 0 bases, leaving 13 bases between them. This CDR3 is 17 amino acids long. The CDR3: CASSPRGLHSGANVLTF. The CDR3 DNA reads TGCGCCAGCAGTCCTAGGGGTTTACACTCTGGGGCCAACGTCCTGACTTTC.

The chain joins TRBV6-1 to TRBJ1-1, with TRBD1 matching 9 bases. Germline CDR1 reads MNHNS; CDR2 reads SASEGT. CDR3 length: 17 residues. The V gene end was trimmed by 4 bases and the J gene end by 5 bases; junction bases not matched to a gene: 14. CDR3 sequence: CASSGPPGQGAGTEAFF. The CDR3, as DNA: TGTGCCAGCAGTGGTCCTCCGGGACAGGGAGCGGGGACTGAAGCTTTCTTT.

The chain couples TRBV7-9 to TRBJ1-2; D gene uncertain. CDR3 length: 12 residues. Per germline, CDR1 SEHNR and CDR2 FQNEAQ (reference sequence). V lost 5 bases and J 4 bases, leaving 8 bases between the germline ends. CDR3 loop: CASSPDFYGYTF. As DNA, the CDR3 is TGTGCCAGCAGCCCGGACTTCTATGGCTACACCTTC.

The chain links TRBV19 to TRBJ1-1; D may be TRBD1 (6 bases). Trimming shortened V by 5 bases and J by 5 bases, and 15 bases separated the two germline ends. This CDR3 contains 14 residues. Germline V gene data show CDR1 as LNHDA and CDR2 as SQIVND (reference sequence). CDR3 DNA: TGTGCCAGTAGTGAACAGGGTTCGATAACTGAAGCTTTCTTT. Encoded protein: CASSEQGSITEAFF.

This chain uses TRBV7-9 with TRBJ2-3; weak D call: TRBD1 (5 bases). V dropped 1 base and J dropped 6 bases, with 14 bases sitting between them. Germline V gene lookup returns CDR1 SEHNR and CDR2 FQNEAQ (reference sequence). This CDR3 has 15 residues. The CDR3 here is CASSLGSGPRDTQYF. Here the CDR3 DNA reads TGTGCCAGCAGCTTAGGGTCAGGGCCGAGGGATACGCAGTATTTT.

The rearrangement joins TRBV5-6 to TRBJ1-5, with D maybe TRBD1 (5 bases). V lost 4 bases and J 3 bases, leaving 8 bases between the germline ends. CDR1 and CDR2 from the germline V gene are SGHDT and YYEEEE. The CDR3 extends over 13 amino acids. The CDR3 loop reads CASSRQFNQPQHF. CDR3 in DNA: TGTGCCAGCAGCCGACAGTTCAATCAGCCCCAGCATTTT.

This sequence joins TRBV5-1 and TRBJ2-7; D may be TRBD2 (6 bases). This CDR3 spans 16 amino acids. Between the trimmed V and J ends, which lost 4 bases and 3 bases, there was a span of 20 bases. The germline V gene encodes CDR1 SGHRS and CDR2 YFSETQ. CDR3 sequence reads: CASSLPPLAGIYEQYF. The CDR3 DNA is TGCGCCAGCAGCCTACCCCCTCTCGCGGGAATCTACGAGCAGTACTTC.

The CDR3 sequence: CASSSMGDTEAFF. CDR3 nucleotides: TGCGCCAGCAGTTCTATGGGGGACACTGAAGCTTTCTTT. The genes are TRBV10-1 and TRBJ1-1; maybe TRBD1 (5 bases). Germline V lookup: CDR1 WNHNN, CDR2 SYGVQD (reference sequence). The V and J ends lost 5 bases and 3 bases respectively, with 10 bases between them. This CDR3 has 13 amino acids.

The gene calls are TRBV19 and TRBJ2-1; D possibly corresponds to TRBD2 (6 bases). The germline CDR1 and CDR2 sequences are LNHDA and SQIVND (reference sequence). The CDR3 runs to 12 residues. V dropped 5 bases and J dropped 10 bases, with 12 bases sitting between them. As DNA, the CDR3 is TGTGCCAGTAGTCTGGGACTCGTGGAGCAGTTCTTC. This encodes CASSLGLVEQFF.

The count of this clone is one. The rearrangement uses TRBV19 and TRBJ2-5; D remains ambiguous. The CDR3 covers 13 residues. V lost 6 bases, J lost 4 bases, and 12 bases lay in between. The germline gives CDR1 LNHDA, CDR2 SQIVND (reference sequence). The CDR3 loop reads CASRSRAPETQYF. For the CDR3, the DNA is TGTGCCAGTAGATCTAGGGCCCCAGAGACCCAGTACTTC. The whole variable domain, remainder taken from reference TRBV19 and TRBJ2-5, is DGGITQSPKYLFRKEGQNVTLSCEQNLNHDAMYWYRQDPGQGLRLIYYSQIVNDFQKGDIAEGYSVSREKKESFPLTVTSAQKNPTAFYLCASRSRAPETQYFGPGTRLLVL.

The chain combines TRBV19 with TRBJ1-1; 8 bases align to TRBD1. J was trimmed by 4 bases and V by 2 bases; bases with no gene match: 6. Germline loops: CDR1 LNHDA, CDR2 SQIVND (reference sequence). This CDR3 has 15 residues. CDR3 in amino acids: CASSIQGAAGTEAFF. The CDR3 region has the DNA TGTGCCAGTAGTATACAGGGGGCAGCCGGCACTGAAGCTTTCTTT.

The gene calls are TRBV5-4 and TRBJ1-4; weak D call: TRBD1 (6 bases). V was clipped by 0 bases and J by 12 bases, with 12 bases between them. The CDR3 totals 13 residues. The germline V gene has CDR1 SGHNT and CDR2 YYREEE (reference sequence). CDR3 sequence reads: CASSLGQERELFF. In DNA form, the CDR3 reads TGTGCCAGCAGCTTGGGACAGGAGAGGGAACTGTTTTTT.

The gene calls are TRBV7-9 and TRBJ2-1; D unresolved. From germline, CDR1 is SEHNR and CDR2 FQNEAQ (reference sequence). The V gene lost 5 bases and the J gene lost 6 bases, with 11 bases spanning the gap. This CDR3 region has 13 residues. The CDR3, as DNA: TGTGCCAGCAGCGTATCTAGAATCAATGAGCAGTTCTTC. This sequence encodes CASSVSRINEQFF.

The genes are TRBV6-4 and TRBJ2-1; 14 bases line up with TRBD2. The CDR3 length is 15 residues. Germline V gene sequence: CDR1 MRHNA, CDR2 SNTAGT. After removal of 5 bases from V and 6 bases from J, the junction contained 3 bases not matched to a gene. The CDR3 protein is CASSPGLAGVNEQFF. DNA for the CDR3: TGTGCCAGCAGTCCGGGACTAGCGGGAGTCAATGAGCAGTTCTTC.

The CDR3 DNA follows: TGCGCCAGCAGCCAAGAAAAGCGGACACAGGGTCAGGACACTGAAGCTTTCTTT. It is translated as CASSQEKRTQGQDTEAFF. This rearrangement joins TRBV4-3 to TRBJ1-1; a possible D gene is TRBD1 (6 bases). The CDR3 spans 18 residues. Germline V gene lookup returns CDR1 LGHNA and CDR2 YSLEER. Trimming stripped 0 bases from V and 3 bases from J, with 20 bases between.